This is a list of T cell receptor beta chains from one sample in a study of Ad26.COV2.S vaccination and SARS-CoV-2 variants. Here immunoSEQ multiplex PCR was the method, and the copy in TCRdb shows in-frame clones only, minus some. The profile shows about 330,000 clones, roughly 90% of them singletons. This sample comprised peripheral blood, obtained in a trial of Ad26.COV2.S vaccine versus placebo. The receptors shown here come from a person aged 18-65 years who received the Ad26.COV2.S COVID-19 vaccine or a placebo. Each CDR3 is given with its conserved first and last residue. The D gene is left open where the match is weak. Some rows mark clone size as missing; the rest say once, few, many or name a class of expanded clone.

D gene: TRBD2; J gene: TRBJ2-1; CDR3 length: 18; clone size: NA; V gene: TRBV11-3; CDR3 protein: CASSFPRTGTRRGNEQFF; CDR3 DNA: TGTGCCAGCAGCTTCCCACGGACCGGGACTAGAAGGGGGAATGAGCAGTTCTTC
D gene: TRBD2; J gene: TRBJ2-1; CDR3 length: 15; clone size: NA; V gene: TRBV9; CDR3 protein: CASSVDPSGYNEQFF; CDR3 DNA: TGTGCCAGCAGCGTAGACCCTAGCGGTTACAATGAGCAGTTCTTC
D gene: NA; J gene: TRBJ2-3; CDR3 length: 13; clone size: NA; V gene: TRBV27; CDR3 protein: CASSYFEGDTQYF; CDR3 DNA: TGTGCCAGCAGCTACTTTGAAGGGGATACGCAGTATTTT
D gene: NA; J gene: TRBJ1-6; CDR3 length: 18; clone size: once; V gene: TRBV7-6; CDR3 protein: CASSLAADGAAYNSPLHF; CDR3 DNA: TGTGCCAGCAGCTTAGCGGCGGACGGCGCTGCCTATAATTCACCCCTCCACTTT
D gene: NA; J gene: TRBJ1-1; CDR3 length: 15; clone size: NA; V gene: TRBV6-2/TRBV6-3; CDR3 protein: CASSYSRTANTEAFF; CDR3 DNA: TGTGCCAGCAGTTACTCGCGCACAGCGAACACTGAAGCTTTCTTT
D gene: NA; J gene: TRBJ1-2; CDR3 length: 13; clone size: NA; V gene: TRBV6-2/TRBV6-3; CDR3 protein: CASSYKGNYGYTF; CDR3 DNA: TGTGCCAGCAGTTACAAAGGCAACTATGGCTACACCTTC
D gene: NA; J gene: TRBJ1-1; CDR3 length: 14; clone size: NA; V gene: TRBV11-3; CDR3 protein: CASSLGVAGDEAFF; CDR3 DNA: TGTGCCAGCAGCTTAGGGGTTGCAGGGGACGAAGCTTTCTTT
D gene: NA; J gene: TRBJ1-1; CDR3 length: 13; clone size: once; V gene: TRBV7-3; CDR3 protein: CASSFGMNTEAFF; CDR3 DNA: TGTGCCAGCAGCTTCGGGATGAACACTGAAGCTTTCTTT
D gene: NA; J gene: TRBJ1-4; CDR3 length: 14; clone size: NA; V gene: TRBV28; CDR3 protein: CASSRQGRWENLFF; CDR3 DNA: TGTGCCAGCAGCCGCCAGGGGCGCTGGGAAAACCTGTTTTTT
D gene: NA; J gene: TRBJ1-1; CDR3 length: 12; clone size: NA; V gene: TRBV13; CDR3 protein: CASSPQTTEAFF; CDR3 DNA: TGTGCCAGCAGCCCCCAGACCACTGAAGCTTTCTTT
D gene: NA; J gene: TRBJ2-5; CDR3 length: 15; clone size: NA; V gene: TRBV7-6; CDR3 protein: CASSSEVGVGETQYF; CDR3 DNA: TGTGCCAGCAGCTCAGAAGTAGGGGTTGGAGAGACCCAGTACTTC
D gene: TRBD1; J gene: TRBJ1-1; CDR3 length: 15; clone size: NA; V gene: TRBV19; CDR3 protein: CASSTPGQGISEAFF; CDR3 DNA: TGTGCCAGTAGTACTCCGGGACAGGGAATTAGTGAAGCTTTCTTT
D gene: NA; J gene: TRBJ1-2; CDR3 length: 16; clone size: NA; V gene: TRBV21-1; CDR3 protein: CANSKPDRENYHGYTF; CDR3 DNA: TGTGCCAACAGCAAACCTGACAGGGAGAATTATCATGGCTACACCTTC
D gene: NA; J gene: TRBJ2-3; CDR3 length: 17; clone size: once; V gene: TRBV9; CDR3 protein: CASSVGDPGGSTDTQYF; CDR3 DNA: TGTGCCAGCAGCGTAGGGGACCCAGGGGGGAGCACAGATACGCAGTATTTT
D gene: TRBD1; J gene: TRBJ1-5; CDR3 length: 14; clone size: NA; V gene: TRBV28; CDR3 protein: CASTLGTGYQPQHF; CDR3 DNA: TGTGCCAGCACCCTCGGGACAGGGTACCAGCCCCAGCATTTT
D gene: NA; J gene: TRBJ1-1; CDR3 length: 11; clone size: NA; V gene: TRBV7-9; CDR3 protein: CASSENTEAFF; CDR3 DNA: TGTGCCAGCAGCGAGAACACTGAAGCTTTCTTT
D gene: TRBD1; J gene: TRBJ1-5; CDR3 length: 14; clone size: NA; V gene: TRBV5-8; CDR3 protein: CASSSGTETQPQHF; CDR3 DNA: TGTGCCAGCAGCTCCGGGACAGAGACCCAGCCCCAGCATTTT